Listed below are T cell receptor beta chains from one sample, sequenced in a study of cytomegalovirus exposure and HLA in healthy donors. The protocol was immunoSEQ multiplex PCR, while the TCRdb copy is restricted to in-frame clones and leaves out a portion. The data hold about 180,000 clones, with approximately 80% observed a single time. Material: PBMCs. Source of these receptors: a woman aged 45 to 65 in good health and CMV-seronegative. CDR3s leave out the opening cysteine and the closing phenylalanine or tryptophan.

ASRSPLAGVTDTQY,TRBV5-1,14
ASGGTNYNEQF,TRBV28,11
ASTSFGLAGNTQY,TRBV2,13
ASSFFPAGSNQPQH,TRBV7-8,14
ATSSRTTGDGYT,TRBV15,12
ASSSQGEFTDTQY,TRBV25-1,13
ASNLSLAGVYEQY,TRBV27,13
ASSQGQGLGLNTEAF,TRBV16,15
AISESGTGGEQY,TRBV10-3,12
ASSLKREADTQY,TRBV5-1,12
ASSPGEGQPRH,TRBV5-1,11
ASSEDRPHH,TRBV2,9
ASSLALGARTEAF,TRBV5-6,13
ASSRGTGGGYT,TRBV6-6,11
ASSIYRGGDYTGELF,TRBV13,15
ASSLVGIEDTEAF,TRBV5-1,13
ASSPLGARYEKLF,TRBV28,13
ASSLRQGMYEQY,TRBV13,12
ASSLDFEDTQY,TRBV7-2,11
ASSLGQTMNTEAF,TRBV5-1,13
ASSQEAGSTYEQY,TRBV2,13
ASSSQGSTEAF,TRBV5-1,11
ASLTGNEQF,TRBV27,9
ATGTPSNSPLH,TRBV19,11
ASSPPESGNTGELF,TRBV19,14
ASSPGQGGLTDTQY,TRBV6-4,14
ASSPSRGRGSYEKLF,TRBV28,15
ASSLDSSIHGYT,TRBV7-9,12
ASSAQQGPGELF,TRBV6-4,12
ASSLPGQNYNEQF,TRBV5-1,13
ASNTGTGLPAARTDTQY,TRBV19,17
ASSDPRTASGNTIY,TRBV6-1,14
ASSVSETQY,TRBV2,9
ASRPRVGYNEQF,TRBV7-9,12
ASSPRTRLSTGELF,TRBV11-2,14
ASSLLVSGGGNEQF,TRBV28,14
ASSLARGDLQNTGELF,TRBV7-9,16
ASSLVYGGAAEAF,TRBV7-9,13
ASSYGAGGDQPQH,TRBV6-5,13
ASSPIAGLSYNEQF,TRBV27,14
ASTSGGGTEAF,TRBV28,11
AIRNAGTAYGYT,TRBV10-3,12
AWSVGSNKNIQY,TRBV30,12
ASSLPGQRTYGYT,TRBV28,13